This section outlines one TCR beta chain sequence together with its context. The antigen remains unidentified. Healthy individuals of Caucasian origin from Russia, aged roughly 6 to 100, served as donors. These data originate in a study of blood T cells in healthy people across ages. The study, taken as a whole, reports: With age, beta diversity per million T cells declined roughly linearly, significantly by over 35. Fewer expanded clones and more diversity marked long-lived versus aged donors.

The second PCR ran about 6 to 12 cycles with a sample-barcoded 5' primer and J-beta primers. Every cDNA molecule carried a tag from a template-switch adaptor bearing 12 random nucleotides. TCRdb fed the 5' RACE reads into MiXCR, producing one record per CDR3 protein. In the table there are more than 800,000 distinct CDR3 sequences, 40% to 45% of which are singletons. The CDR3 contains 17 residues. Per the germline V gene, CDR1 is SGHTS and CDR2 is YDEGEE. Source material: blood. This chain joins TRBV5-8 and TRBJ2-4, with D perhaps assigned TRBD1 or TRBD2 (6 bases each). The J call may be wrong; the DNA end is better matched by TRBJ2-7. The clonotype comes from a woman aged 55-70 years in good health. The CDR3 protein is CASSLGSGASASYEQYF. CDR3 DNA: TGTGCCAGCAGCTTGGGATCAGGGGCTAGCGCGTCCTACGAGCAGTACTTC.